These 14 T cell receptor beta chains were all obtained from the same sample, sequenced in a study of response to subunit inactivated influenza vaccine. TCRdb recomputed calls from the RT-PCR reads with MiXCR, one row per CDR3 protein. The sample consists of hundreds of thousands of distinct CDR3 sequences, roughly 14% of them appearing once. The sample in question was PBMCs from blood, obtained about 13 days after vaccination. The receptors here all came from a man aged 45 to 65 who received an inactivated influenza vaccine.

The rearrangement links TRBV4-3 to TRBJ2-7; no definite D call. V was clipped by 0 bases and J by 7 bases, with 22 bases between them. Germline loops: CDR1 LGHNA, CDR2 YSLEER. The CDR3 spans 17 residues. The CDR3 region is CASSQDPAGDIALEQYF. The CDR3 region has the DNA TGCGCCAGCAGCCAAGATCCCGCAGGTGATATCGCGTTGGAGCAGTACTTC.

This clonotype has only a few counts. The chain uses TRBV4-2 and TRBJ2-3; D not resolved. V lost 5 bases and J 4 bases, leaving 7 bases between the germline ends. Looked up from germline, CDR1 is LGHNA and CDR2 is YNFKEQ. The CDR3 contains 12 residues. This CDR3 reads CASSSRSDTQYF. DNA of the CDR3: TGTGCCAGCAGCTCCCGTTCAGATACGCAGTATTTT.

The chain joins TRBV7-2 to TRBJ2-7; D is perhaps TRBD1 or TRBD2 (5 bases each). The length of the CDR3 is 14 residues. CDR1 is SGHTA and CDR2 is FQGNSA in the germline V gene. Deletions cut 5 bases from V and 6 bases from J, with 17 bases between. This CDR3 reads CASSVGPKAAEQYF. CDR3 bases: TGTGCCAGCAGCGTGGGACCGAAAGCTGCCGAGCAGTACTTC.

This clonotype was found a few times. The chain links TRBV6-1 to TRBJ2-7; 10 positions match TRBD2. The CDR3 contains 13 residues. The J segment lost 2 bases and the V segment lost 11 bases, leaving 6 bases of the junction unmatched. Germline lookup yields CDR1 MNHNS and CDR2 SASEGT. The CDR3 loop reads CAVSGGRTYEQYF. DNA of the CDR3: TGTGCCGTTAGCGGGGGGAGAACCTACGAGCAGTACTTC.

This clonotype turned up a few times. The chain carries TRBV20-1 and TRBJ2-7; 9 bases match TRBD2. Germline CDR1 DFQATT, CDR2 SNEGSKA (reference sequence). The junction had 10 bases not matched to a gene; V was cut back by 1 base and J by 6 bases. This CDR3 is built from 15 residues. The CDR3 loop reads CSARARGGAWFEQYF. The CDR3 coding sequence is TGCAGTGCTAGAGCTCGCGGGGGGGCGTGGTTCGAGCAGTACTTC.

The V gene is TRBV5-1, the J gene TRBJ2-3; TRBD2 is a possible D gene (7 bases). This CDR3 contains 15 residues. Germline CDR1 SGHRS, CDR2 YFSETQ. The V gene lost 2 bases and the J gene lost 1 base, with 11 bases spanning the gap. In nucleotides, the CDR3 is TGCGCCAGCAGCTTTTGGGGGGGCGGCACAGATACGCAGTATTTT. Translated, it gives CASSFWGGGTDTQYF.

The chain couples TRBV30 to TRBJ1-1, with D unresolved. CDR3 length equals 11 residues. Germline V gene sequence: CDR1 GTSNPN, CDR2 SVGIG (reference sequence). V gave up 1 base and J gave up 10 bases, with 10 bases separating them. DNA for the CDR3: TGTGCCTGGAGTGAATCATCTCGAGCTTTCTTT. Encoded protein: CAWSESSRAFF.

This clonotype has more than one count but fewer than ten. The genes are TRBV4-3 and TRBJ2-4, with D perhaps matching TRBD2 (5 bases). The CDR3 totals 17 residues. Per germline, CDR1 LGHNA and CDR2 YSLEER. Trimming stripped 0 bases from V and 1 base from J, with 13 bases between. For the CDR3, the DNA is TGCGCCAGCAGCCAAGAGGAACGGGGTCGGGCCAAAAACATTCAGTACTTC. Amino acid sequence: CASSQEERGRAKNIQYF.

The chain recombines TRBV7-3 with TRBJ2-1; no clear D. The germline V gene has CDR1 SGHTA and CDR2 FQGTGA. V lost 8 bases and J lost 9, with 2 bases in between. The CDR3 runs 8 residues. The CDR3 sequence is CASFEQFF. The CDR3 DNA follows: TGTGCCAGCTTTGAGCAGTTCTTC.

In DNA form, the CDR3 reads TGCAGTGCCTCGGGGGGGCCCTTGACCGGGGAGCTGTTTTTT. This codes for CSASGGPLTGELFF. The chain employs TRBV20-1 and TRBJ2-2, with TRBD2 matching 8 bases. This CDR3 is built from 14 residues. CDR1 is DFQATT and CDR2 is SNEGSKA in the germline V gene (reference sequence). The V and J ends lost 6 bases and 5 bases, in that order; junction bases with no gene match: 8.

The chain uses TRBV6-2 or TRBV6-3 and TRBJ1-1, with TRBD1 matching over 9 bases. CDR1 MNHEY and CDR2 SVGEGT come from the germline V gene. This CDR3 is built from 17 residues. J was trimmed by 4 bases and V by 7 bases; bases with no gene match: 16. For the CDR3, the DNA is TGTGCCAGCATGCCAGGACAGGGGCAAATCCAACTCACTGAAGCTTTCTTT. This translates into CASMPGQGQIQLTEAFF.

This clonotype was seen only a few times. The chain recombines TRBV10-2 with TRBJ2-3; TRBD1 might be the D (6 bases). Germline V lookup: CDR1 WSHSY, CDR2 SAAADI. CDR3 length: 18 amino acids. Trimming shortened V by 0 bases and J by 6 bases, and 22 bases separated the two germline ends. The CDR3 is CASSESVGGPRSGDTQYF. CDR3 nucleotides: TGCGCCAGCAGTGAGTCCGTTGGGGGCCCTCGCTCTGGGGATACGCAGTATTTT.

This clonotype has ten or more counts. V and J are TRBV2 and TRBJ1-1, with D unclear. Between the trimmed V and J ends, which lost 5 bases and 4 bases, there was a span of 5 bases. The CDR3 spans 11 residues. CDR1 SNHLY and CDR2 FYNNEI come from the germline V gene. DNA for the CDR3: TGTGCCAGCAGTTCCACCACTGAAGCTTTCTTT. Translation gives CASSSTTEAFF.

The table lists this clonotype with many counts. The chain has TRBV29-1 and TRBJ2-7; 7 positions agree with TRBD1. Germline V lookup: CDR1 SQVTM, CDR2 ANQGSEA. V shed 6 bases, J shed 1 base, and the junction held 9 bases outside the gene matches. This CDR3 is 14 amino acids long. As DNA, the CDR3 is TGCAGCGTGGTCGCCGGGACAGTTTCCTACGAGCAGTACTTC. It is translated as CSVVAGTVSYEQYF.